Listed below are T cell receptor beta chains from one sample, sequenced in a study of blood T cell repertoires in COVID-19. Data came from immunoSEQ multiplex PCR; TCRdb stores just in-frame clones and leaves some out. The sample records some 120,000 clones, 90% to 95% being singletons. The sequenced material came from peripheral blood. The receptor set was obtained from a man aged 50 to 60 with COVID-19, enrolled during active disease. The CDR3 runs from the conserved cysteine through the conserved F or W. D genes are given only for firm matches. Expanded clones are given a class, and other clones once, few, many or no size at all.

.	TRBJ1-5	TRBV25-1	14	.	CASSDGPSNQPQHF	TGTGCCAGCAGTGATGGGCCCAGCAATCAGCCCCAGCATTTT
.	TRBJ1-1	TRBV19	12	.	CASSIPLREAFF	TGTGCCAGTAGTATCCCATTACGGGAAGCTTTCTTT
.	TRBJ1-4	TRBV30	15	.	CAWRGGGHFNEKLFF	TGTGCCTGGAGGGGAGGGGGACACTTTAATGAAAAACTGTTTTTT
.	TRBJ1-1	TRBV5-1	15	.	CASSLDLGGNTEAFF	TGCGCCAGCAGCTTGGATTTAGGGGGGAACACTGAAGCTTTCTTT
.	TRBJ2-2	TRBV19	16	TRBD1	CASSTNRGKGTGELFF	TGTGCCAGTAGTACGAACAGGGGGAAAGGGACCGGGGAGCTGTTTTTT
few	TRBJ2-5	TRBV5-1	17	TRBD2	CASSLEKLAGVVETQYF	TGCGCCAGCAGCTTGGAGAAACTAGCGGGAGTGGTTGAGACCCAGTACTTC
.	TRBJ2-7	TRBV2	14	TRBD1	CASRSGQTSYEQYF	TGTGCCAGCAGGTCGGGACAGACGTCCTACGAGCAGTACTTC
.	TRBJ2-1	TRBV5-4	12	.	CASSLDGAVEFF	TGTGCCAGCAGCTTGGATGGAGCAGTGGAGTTCTTC
.	TRBJ2-3	TRBV9	15	TRBD1	CASTPGGAVTDTQYF	TGTGCCAGCACCCCAGGGGGCGCCGTCACAGATACGCAGTATTTT
.	TRBJ2-7	TRBV5-1	15	TRBD1	CASSSGQGINREQYF	TGCGCCAGCAGCTCGGGACAGGGCATAAATCGCGAGCAGTACTTC
.	TRBJ2-1	TRBV10-3	15	TRBD2	CAIGGSGSHNNEQFF	TGTGCCATCGGAGGTAGCGGGAGCCATAACAATGAGCAGTTCTTC
.	TRBJ2-1	TRBV9	15	TRBD2	CASSVSWLAGGKQFF	TGTGCCAGCAGCGTAAGCTGGCTAGCGGGAGGAAAGCAGTTCTTC
.	TRBJ1-1	TRBV2	14	.	CASSAQGMTTEAFF	TGTGCCAGCAGCGCACAGGGTATGACCACTGAAGCTTTCTTT
.	TRBJ2-1	TRBV13	15	.	CASSFRTENYNEQFF	TGTGCCAGCAGCTTTCGGACAGAGAACTACAATGAGCAGTTCTTC
.	TRBJ2-1	TRBV7-3	15	TRBD2	CASSLGGGQGNEQFF	TGTGCCAGCAGCTTGGGCGGGGGGCAAGGGAATGAGCAGTTCTTC
once	TRBJ1-5	TRBV6-5	15	TRBD1	CASTDRGISNQPQHF	TGTGCCAGCACCGACAGGGGGATTAGCAATCAGCCCCAGCATTTT
.	TRBJ1-1	TRBV29-1	13	TRBD1	CSVDRGQGTEAFF	TGCAGCGTTGACAGGGGGCAAGGCACTGAAGCTTTCTTT
once	TRBJ2-7	TRBV28	14	TRBD1	CASTPQGSEYEQYF	TGTGCCAGCACACCACAGGGGTCTGAGTACGAGCAGTACTTC
.	TRBJ2-5	TRBV13	16	TRBD1	CASSPTGGFDQETQYF	TGTGCCAGCAGTCCAACAGGGGGTTTTGACCAAGAGACCCAGTACTTC
few	TRBJ1-1	TRBV29-1	11	.	CSVYKNTEAFF	TGCAGCGTGTACAAGAACACTGAAGCTTTCTTT
.	TRBJ2-7	TRBV11-1	15	.	CASSSGRGRPYEQYF	TGTGCCAGCAGCTCGGGACGGGGGAGGCCCTACGAGCAGTACTTC
.	TRBJ1-2	TRBV6-2/TRBV6-3	15	.	CASSYLGANGYGYTF	TGTGCCAGCAGTTACTTGGGGGCGAATGGCTATGGCTACACCTTC
.	TRBJ2-3	TRBV5-1	15	.	CASSLGTVYTDTQYF	TGCGCCAGCAGCTTGGGGACAGTTTACACAGATACGCAGTATTTT
.	TRBJ2-1	TRBV28	14	TRBD2	CASRSSGGDNEQFF	TGTGCCAGCAGGTCTAGCGGGGGGGACAATGAGCAGTTCTTC
once	TRBJ2-7	TRBV7-2	15	TRBD1	CASSLVAGGAYEQYF	TGTGCCAGCAGCTTAGTAGCAGGGGGCGCCTACGAGCAGTACTTC
.	TRBJ2-1	TRBV5-1	14	TRBD1	CASSLGGQSNEQFF	TGCGCCAGCAGCTTGGGGGGACAGAGCAATGAGCAGTTCTTC
.	TRBJ2-1	TRBV7-8	21	TRBD2	CASSLYHRRTSGSTSYNEQFF	TGTGCCAGCAGCCTCTACCACCGCAGGACTAGCGGGAGTACGTCCTACAATGAGCAGTTCTTC
.	TRBJ2-3	TRBV2	14	TRBD2	CAIGTSGYTDTQYF	TGTGCCATAGGGACTAGCGGGTACACAGATACGCAGTATTTT
.	TRBJ2-5	TRBV7-9	15	TRBD2	CASSFGLAGGETQYF	TGTGCCAGCAGCTTTGGACTAGCGGGAGGTGAGACCCAGTACTTC
once	TRBJ1-1	TRBV2	15	TRBD1	CASSGGQGASTEAFF	TGTGCCAGCAGTGGGGGACAGGGGGCGAGTACTGAAGCTTTCTTT
.	TRBJ2-7	TRBV28	12	.	CASSLVSYEQYF	TGTGCCAGCAGTTTAGTCAGCTACGAGCAGTACTTC
.	TRBJ2-1	TRBV5-1	19	TRBD2	CASSPLPALAGVLYNEQFF	TGCGCCAGCAGCCCTTTACCCGCCCTGGCGGGAGTATTATACAATGAGCAGTTCTTC
.	TRBJ1-1	TRBV5-8	15	TRBD1	CASSLSHRGNTEAFF	TGTGCCAGCAGCTTGTCCCACAGGGGGAACACTGAAGCTTTCTTT
.	TRBJ2-2	TRBV2	15	TRBD1	CASGQGRLNTGELFF	TGTGCCAGCGGACAGGGTCGGCTTAATACCGGGGAGCTGTTTTTT
few	TRBJ1-5	TRBV27	14	TRBD1	CASSSQGHKQPQHF	TGTGCCAGCAGTTCACAGGGGCATAAGCAGCCCCAGCATTTT
.	TRBJ1-2	TRBV28	14	.	CASSLQGVNYGYTF	TGTGCCAGCAGTTTACAGGGTGTCAACTATGGCTACACCTTC
once	TRBJ1-6	TRBV20-1	12	.	CSASPGTSPLHF	TGCAGTGCCAGTCCGGGTACATCACCCCTCCACTTT
.	TRBJ2-1	TRBV7-2	13	.	CASSLEQIGEQFF	TGTGCCAGCAGCTTAGAACAGATCGGTGAGCAGTTCTTC
few	TRBJ2-5	TRBV6-5	14	.	CASSQQGAGETQYF	TGTGCCAGCAGTCAACAGGGAGCTGGGGAGACCCAGTACTTC
.	TRBJ1-3	TRBV4-1	16	.	CASSQAAGELRNTIYF	TGCGCCAGCAGCCAAGCAGCAGGGGAGCTCAGAAACACCATATATTTT
.	TRBJ2-5	TRBV3-1/TRBV3-2	15	.	CASSQVFGRKETQYF	TGTGCCAGCAGCCAAGTCTTCGGTAGAAAAGAGACCCAGTACTTC